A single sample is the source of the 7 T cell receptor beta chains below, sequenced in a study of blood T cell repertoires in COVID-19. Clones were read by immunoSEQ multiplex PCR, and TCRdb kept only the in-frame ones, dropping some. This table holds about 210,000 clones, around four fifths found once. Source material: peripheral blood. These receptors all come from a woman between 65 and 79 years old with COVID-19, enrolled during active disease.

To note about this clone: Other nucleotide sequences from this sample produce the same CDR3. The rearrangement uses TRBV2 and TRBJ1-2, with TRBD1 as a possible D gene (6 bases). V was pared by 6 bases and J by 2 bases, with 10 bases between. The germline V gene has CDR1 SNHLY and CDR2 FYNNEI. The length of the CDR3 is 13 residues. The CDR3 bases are TGTGCCAGCAGGATAGACAGGAACTATGGCTACACCTTC. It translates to CASRIDRNYGYTF.

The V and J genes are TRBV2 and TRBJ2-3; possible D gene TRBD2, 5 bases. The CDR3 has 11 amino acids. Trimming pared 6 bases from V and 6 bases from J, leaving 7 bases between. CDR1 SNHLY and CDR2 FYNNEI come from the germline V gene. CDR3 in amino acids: CASRSGDTQYF. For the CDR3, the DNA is TGTGCCAGCAGGTCGGGGGATACGCAGTATTTT. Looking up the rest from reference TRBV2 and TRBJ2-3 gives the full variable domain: EPEVTQTPSHQVTQMGQEVILRCVPISNHLYFYWYRQILGQKVEFLVSFYNNEISEKSEIFDDQFSVERPDGSNFTLKIRSTKLEDSAMYFCASRSGDTQYFGPGTRLTVL.

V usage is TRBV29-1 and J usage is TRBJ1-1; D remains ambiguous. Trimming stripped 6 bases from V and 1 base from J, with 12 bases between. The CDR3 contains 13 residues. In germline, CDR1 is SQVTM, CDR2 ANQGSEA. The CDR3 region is CSVDINGNTEAFF. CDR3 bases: TGCAGCGTAGACATTAACGGGAACACTGAAGCTTTCTTT. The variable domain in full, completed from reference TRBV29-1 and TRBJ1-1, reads SAVISQKPSRDICQRGTSLTIQCQVDSQVTMMFWYRQQPGQSLTLIATANQGSEATYESGFVIDKFPISRPNLTFSTLTVSNMSPEDSSIYLCSVDINGNTEAFFGQGTRLTVV.

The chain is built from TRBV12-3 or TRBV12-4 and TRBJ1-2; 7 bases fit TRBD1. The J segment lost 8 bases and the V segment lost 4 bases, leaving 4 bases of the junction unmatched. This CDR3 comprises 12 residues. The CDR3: CASSWTGIGYTF. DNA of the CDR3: TGTGCCAGCAGTTGGACAGGAATAGGCTACACCTTC.

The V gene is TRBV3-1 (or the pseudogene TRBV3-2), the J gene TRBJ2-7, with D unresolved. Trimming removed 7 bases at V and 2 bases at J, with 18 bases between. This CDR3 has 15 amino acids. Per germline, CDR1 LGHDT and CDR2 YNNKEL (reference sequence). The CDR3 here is CASTPISGLAYEQYF. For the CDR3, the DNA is TGTGCCAGCACCCCCATATCTGGTCTAGCCTACGAGCAGTACTTC.

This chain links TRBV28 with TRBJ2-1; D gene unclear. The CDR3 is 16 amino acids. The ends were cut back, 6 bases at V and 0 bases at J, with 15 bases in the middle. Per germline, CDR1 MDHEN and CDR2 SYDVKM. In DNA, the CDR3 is TGTGCCAGCAGCCCCGCTACCACCCCCTCCTACAATGAGCAGTTCTTC. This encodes CASSPATTPSYNEQFF.

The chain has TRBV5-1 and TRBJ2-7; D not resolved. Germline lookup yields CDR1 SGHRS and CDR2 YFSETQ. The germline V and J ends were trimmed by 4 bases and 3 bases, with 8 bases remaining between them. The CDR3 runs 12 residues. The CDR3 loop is CASSGYNYEQYF. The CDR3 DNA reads TGCGCCAGCAGCGGTTACAACTACGAGCAGTACTTC.